This is a list of T cell receptor beta chains from one sample in a study of OX40 agonist ivuxolimab in advanced cancers. The protocol was immunoSEQ multiplex PCR, while the TCRdb copy is restricted to in-frame clones and leaves out a portion. Of tens of thousands of clones in the sample, 88% were seen once. Sequences were derived from CD4+ or CD8+ T cells sorted from blood, sampled in a trial of the OX40 agonist ivuxolimab. The receptor set was obtained from an adult with an advanced solid tumor such as melanoma, head and neck, liver or kidney cancer. Both conserved end residues are part of each CDR3. The D gene is left open where the match is weak. Not all rows give a size; the values are once, few, many and, for expanded clones, a class.

CDR3aa	CDR3nt	d_gene	v_gene	abundance	j_gene
CASSQTGDGYTF	TGTGCCAGCAGCCAAACAGGGGATGGCTACACCTTC	TRBD1	TRBV7-2	.	TRBJ1-2
CASSYLNTEAFF	TGTGCCAGCAGCTATCTGAACACTGAAGCTTTCTTT	.	TRBV5-4	.	TRBJ1-1
CASSVPGQGYEQYF	TGTGCCAGCAGCGTGCCGGGACAGGGGTACGAGCAGTACTTC	TRBD1	TRBV5-4	.	TRBJ2-7
CASSPTSAADTQYF	TGTGCCAGCAGTCCGACTTCGGCGGCAGATACGCAGTATTTT	.	TRBV6-5	.	TRBJ2-3
CASSSSPGAVYGYTF	TGTGCCAGCAGCTCCTCCCCCGGGGCAGTCTATGGCTACACCTTC	.	TRBV7-6	.	TRBJ1-2
CASSPHPLAGGNEQYF	TGTGCCAGCAGTCCGCACCCTCTAGCGGGAGGAAACGAGCAGTACTTC	TRBD2	TRBV28	.	TRBJ2-7
CASSSTLAEAFF	TGTGCCAGCAGCTCCACTTTGGCTGAAGCTTTCTTT	.	TRBV7-9	.	TRBJ1-1
CSVTVRTSNNEQFF	TGCAGCGTCACGGTCCGAACTAGCAATAATGAGCAGTTCTTC	.	TRBV29-1	.	TRBJ2-1
CASSPGHGTEAFF	TGTGCCAGCAGCCCGGGACACGGGACTGAAGCTTTCTTT	.	TRBV6-5	.	TRBJ1-1
CSSRPLNYGYTF	TGCAGCTCGAGGCCTCTTAACTATGGCTACACCTTC	.	TRBV29-1	.	TRBJ1-2
CAWSVGRGHYNEQFF	TGTGCCTGGAGTGTGGGGCGGGGGCATTACAATGAGCAGTTCTTC	.	TRBV30	.	TRBJ2-1
CSVELQYLVFSTDTQYF	TGCAGCGTTGAACTCCAGTACCTTGTCTTTAGCACAGATACGCAGTATTTT	.	TRBV29-1	.	TRBJ2-3
CASSLVLQETQYF	TGTGCCAGCAGCTTGGTGCTCCAAGAGACCCAGTACTTC	.	TRBV5-4	few	TRBJ2-5
CASSSDHGGGYYGYTF	TGTGCCAGCAGCTCCGACCATGGGGGGGGCTACTATGGCTACACCTTC	.	TRBV7-2	.	TRBJ1-2
CASSQRGRGDQPQHF	TGCGCCAGCAGCCAAAGGGGGAGGGGCGATCAGCCCCAGCATTTT	.	TRBV4-1	.	TRBJ1-5
CASSIGRTSYEQYF	TGTGCCAGCAGTATCGGCAGGACGTCCTACGAGCAGTACTTC	.	TRBV27	.	TRBJ2-7
CASSITQGSNQPQHF	TGTGCCAGTAGTATAACACAGGGTAGCAATCAGCCCCAGCATTTT	.	TRBV19	once	TRBJ1-5
CASSSSRGRSYNEQFF	TGTGCCAGCAGCTCATCCAGGGGCCGCTCCTACAATGAGCAGTTCTTC	.	TRBV7-9	.	TRBJ2-1
CASSFRGGNTEAFF	TGTGCCAGCAGCTTCAGGGGGGGGAACACTGAAGCTTTCTTT	TRBD1	TRBV7-2	.	TRBJ1-1
CSVEDPGYLGYTF	TGCAGCGTTGAAGATCCAGGGTATCTTGGCTACACCTTC	.	TRBV29-1	.	TRBJ1-2
CASSNITSGRINEQFF	TGTGCCAGCAGCAACATCACTAGCGGGAGGATCAATGAGCAGTTCTTC	.	TRBV21-1	.	TRBJ2-1
CASSSTATPWGKLFF	TGCGCCAGCAGTTCCACAGCTACCCCCTGGGGCAAACTGTTTTTT	.	TRBV5-1	.	TRBJ1-4
CASSVALGGKETQYF	TGTGCCAGCAGCGTAGCCCTGGGAGGGAAAGAGACCCAGTACTTC	TRBD2	TRBV9	.	TRBJ2-5